These T cell receptor beta chains were read from a single sample in a study of identical twins. TCRdb redid the calling of the 5' RACE reads with MiXCR, one entry per CDR3 protein. The profile shows 280,000 or so distinct CDR3 sequences, about 8.1% of them singletons. These data also formed part of another study, on yellow fever vaccine responses in identical twins.

Sequenced sample: memory (CD45RO+) T cells sorted from blood. The receptors stem from a woman under 30 in good health. Each CDR3 is given with its conserved first and last residue. Fields, in order: V gene, clone size, J gene, D gene, CDR3 DNA, CDR3 protein. The D gene is left open where the match is weak. Part of the rows lack a size; the others show once, few, many or a class for expanded clones.

V: TRBV6-4
size: many
J: TRBJ2-5
D: TRBD2
DNA: TGTGCCAGCAGCCCCGGGACTAGCGGGGGAGAAGAGACCCAGTACTTC
CDR3: CASSPGTSGGEETQYF

V: TRBV6-1
size: few
J: TRBJ2-1
D: TRBD1
DNA: TGTGCCAGCAGTCCCGGGACAGAATCATACAATGAGCAGTTCTTC
CDR3: CASSPGTESYNEQFF

V: TRBV4-1
size: few
J: TRBJ1-6
D: TRBD1
DNA: TGCGCCAGCAGCCGATCCGGGACAGGAGTTAATTCACCCCTCCACTTT
CDR3: CASSRSGTGVNSPLHF

V: TRBV29-1
size: many
J: TRBJ2-2
D: NA
DNA: TGCAGCGTTGGCGGAGGGTGGAACACCGGGGAGCTGTTTTTT
CDR3: CSVGGGWNTGELFF

V: TRBV4-1
size: NA
J: TRBJ2-7
D: TRBD2
DNA: TGCGCCAGCAGCCAGGGACTAGTTGGCGAGCAGTACTTC
CDR3: CASSQGLVGEQYF

V: TRBV19
size: few
J: TRBJ2-7
D: TRBD2
DNA: TGTGCCAGTAGTCTAAAAGGGGCGGGAGATCCCTACGAGCAGTACTTC
CDR3: CASSLKGAGDPYEQYF

V: TRBV2
size: many
J: TRBJ2-1
D: TRBD2
DNA: TGTGCCAGCAGGGTAGGGACTAGCGGGGTTAGCTCCTACAATGAGCAGTTCTTC
CDR3: CASRVGTSGVSSYNEQFF

V: TRBV11-2
size: NA
J: TRBJ2-4
D: NA
DNA: TGTGCCAGCAGTATGGGGTTAGCCAAAAACATTCAGTACTTC
CDR3: CASSMGLAKNIQYF

V: TRBV10-3
size: many
J: TRBJ2-1
D: TRBD2
DNA: TGTGCCATCGGCGGGAGGCAGGAGGATGAGCAGTTCTTC
CDR3: CAIGGRQEDEQFF

V: TRBV10-3
size: many
J: TRBJ2-7
D: NA
DNA: TGTGCCATCCAACGTCGGGCTTCGTACCCAGGGGAGCAGTACTTC
CDR3: CAIQRRASYPGEQYF

V: TRBV15
size: many
J: TRBJ2-1
D: NA
DNA: TGTGCCACCAGCAGAGGAGGGAATGAGCAGTTCTTC
CDR3: CATSRGGNEQFF

V: TRBV19
size: few
J: TRBJ1-5
D: TRBD1
DNA: TGTGCCAGTAGTAGAGCACAGGGGAATCAGCCCCAGCATTTT
CDR3: CASSRAQGNQPQHF

V: TRBV2
size: few
J: TRBJ2-3
D: NA
DNA: TGTGCCAGCAGTGAAAACGGTCTCGGCACAGATACGCAGTATTTT
CDR3: CASSENGLGTDTQYF

V: TRBV5-1
size: NA
J: TRBJ1-1
D: TRBD1
DNA: TGCGCCAGCAGCTTGGATGGACAGGGGAATGAAGCTTTCTTT
CDR3: CASSLDGQGNEAFF

V: TRBV24-1
size: many
J: TRBJ2-2
D: NA
DNA: TGTGCCACCAGTGCTGGGGCGGTCACCGGGGAGCTGTTTTTT
CDR3: CATSAGAVTGELFF

V: TRBV10-3
size: many
J: TRBJ2-1
D: NA
DNA: TGTGCCATCACCCCTTCGGAGGGGATCAATGAGCAGTTCTTC
CDR3: CAITPSEGINEQFF

V: TRBV5-1
size: many
J: TRBJ2-1
D: NA
DNA: TGCGCCAGCAGCTTGGGTGCAGCCAACTACAATGAGCAGTTCTTC
CDR3: CASSLGAANYNEQFF

V: TRBV20-1
size: NA
J: TRBJ2-1
D: TRBD2
DNA: TGCAGTGCGTTCGGGGGGGGCGTCGGGGGTGAGCAGTTCTTC
CDR3: CSAFGGGVGGEQFF

V: TRBV20-1
size: NA
J: TRBJ2-7
D: TRBD1
DNA: TGCAGTGCTAGAGATGACAGGGACTACGAGCAGTACTTC
CDR3: CSARDDRDYEQYF

V: TRBV6-1
size: NA
J: TRBJ2-3
D: NA
DNA: TGTGCCAGCAGTGAGGTGACGGGGGGCACAGATACGCAGTATTTT
CDR3: CASSEVTGGTDTQYF

V: TRBV20-1
size: few
J: TRBJ1-5
D: TRBD1
DNA: TGCAGTGCTGGGGACAGTAATTCAAGGTTCCGCAATCAGCCCCAGCATTTT
CDR3: CSAGDSNSRFRNQPQHF

V: TRBV7-9
size: few
J: TRBJ2-4
D: NA
DNA: TGTGCCAGCAGCTTAGGCATGGACTTAGCCAAAAACATTCAGTACTTC
CDR3: CASSLGMDLAKNIQYF

V: TRBV4-2
size: many
J: TRBJ2-3
D: NA
DNA: TGTGCCAGCAGCCAGGGTGAAGCGCTTACAGATACGCAGTATTTT
CDR3: CASSQGEALTDTQYF

V: TRBV20-1
size: many
J: TRBJ2-7
D: TRBD2
DNA: TGCAGTGCTAGGAAATCTAGCGGGGGCTACGAGCAGTACTTC
CDR3: CSARKSSGGYEQYF

V: TRBV7-6
size: many
J: TRBJ2-7
D: NA
DNA: TGTGCCAGCAGCTTAGTCGCAGGGAATCTAGGAGGCGCCTACGAGCAGTACTTC
CDR3: CASSLVAGNLGGAYEQYF

V: TRBV12-3/TRBV12-4
size: many
J: TRBJ1-1
D: NA
DNA: TGTGCCAGCAGTCCGAACAGTGGGAACACTGAAGCTTTCTTT
CDR3: CASSPNSGNTEAFF

V: TRBV20-1
size: NA
J: TRBJ1-1
D: TRBD1
DNA: TGCAGTGCGGTCAGGGGGCGGACTGAAGCTTTCTTT
CDR3: CSAVRGRTEAFF

V: TRBV2
size: NA
J: TRBJ1-5
D: NA
DNA: TGTGCCACCTCTGAGGGTAGAGGTCAGCCCCAGCATTTT
CDR3: CATSEGRGQPQHF

V: TRBV3-1
size: NA
J: TRBJ2-3
D: NA
DNA: TGTGCCAGCAGCCAACCGCGGTGGGGTACGCAGTATTTT
CDR3: CASSQPRWGTQYF

V: TRBV19
size: few
J: TRBJ2-2
D: NA
DNA: TGTGCCAGTAGTATAGGCGGGAAGGGCACCGGGGAGCTGTTTTTT
CDR3: CASSIGGKGTGELFF

V: TRBV4-1
size: NA
J: TRBJ2-2
D: TRBD1
DNA: TGCGCCAGCAGCCAACCCCAGGGACAGGGAGCGAACACCGGGGAGCTGTTTTTT
CDR3: CASSQPQGQGANTGELFF

V: TRBV5-5
size: few
J: TRBJ2-3
D: NA
DNA: TGTGCCAGCAGCTCTCATAGTGGGGGGGCCACAGATACGCAGTATTTT
CDR3: CASSSHSGGATDTQYF

V: TRBV6-5
size: many
J: TRBJ2-2
D: NA
DNA: TGTGCCAGCAGAAAGTACACCGGGGAGCTGTTTTTT
CDR3: CASRKYTGELFF

V: TRBV20-1
size: many
J: TRBJ2-3
D: NA
DNA: TGCAGTGCCTATCCGGCGGAGACCACAGATACGCAGTATTTT
CDR3: CSAYPAETTDTQYF

V: TRBV20-1
size: many
J: TRBJ2-3
D: TRBD2
DNA: TGCAGTGCTAGAGATCCTGAGGTAGCGGGCTGGGCAGATACGCAGTATTTT
CDR3: CSARDPEVAGWADTQYF

V: TRBV10-3
size: few
J: TRBJ1-4
D: NA
DNA: TGTGCCATCAGTGAGCACGATGCAACTAATGAAAAACTGTTTTTT
CDR3: CAISEHDATNEKLFF

V: TRBV5-5
size: NA
J: TRBJ2-1
D: TRBD2
DNA: TGTGCCAGCAGCCCTGCCGGGACTAGCGGGGGATATGAGCAGTTCTTC
CDR3: CASSPAGTSGGYEQFF

V: TRBV7-2
size: NA
J: TRBJ2-5
D: NA
DNA: TGTGCCAGCAGCTCCTCCCTCGGGAGTGAGTACTTC
CDR3: CASSSSLGSEYF

V: TRBV4-2
size: NA
J: TRBJ1-5
D: NA
DNA: TGTGCCAGCAGCCAAGATCCCCAATATAGCAATCAGCCCCAGCATTTT
CDR3: CASSQDPQYSNQPQHF

V: TRBV12-3/TRBV12-4
size: many
J: TRBJ1-1
D: NA
DNA: TGTGCCAGCAGTTTTAGGCCAGCGGGGAACACTGAAGCTTTCTTT
CDR3: CASSFRPAGNTEAFF

V: TRBV20-1
size: NA
J: TRBJ2-3
D: NA
DNA: TGCAGTGCTAGAGGGGGGGGCCTCAGTGGTGCGTATTTT
CDR3: CSARGGGLSGAYF

V: TRBV24-1
size: NA
J: TRBJ2-1
D: TRBD2
DNA: TGTGCCACCAGTGATTTTGAGGTGCCGGCTAGCGGACATGAGCAGTTCTTC
CDR3: CATSDFEVPASGHEQFF

V: TRBV29-1
size: many
J: TRBJ2-4
D: NA
DNA: TGCAGCGTTCAGGGGCTAGATGGTAACATTCAGTACTTC
CDR3: CSVQGLDGNIQYF

V: TRBV2
size: few
J: TRBJ2-5
D: NA
DNA: TGTGCCAGCAGAGGGGACGGAGAGACCCAGTACTTC
CDR3: CASRGDGETQYF

V: TRBV18
size: NA
J: TRBJ2-2
D: NA
DNA: TGTGCCAGCTCACCACCGATCGAGAACACCGGGGAGCTGTTTTTT
CDR3: CASSPPIENTGELFF

V: TRBV27
size: few
J: TRBJ2-3
D: NA
DNA: TGTGCCAGCCACCCGGGAGGGGGCGCAGATACGCAGTATTTT
CDR3: CASHPGGGADTQYF

V: TRBV5-6
size: few
J: TRBJ1-2
D: NA
DNA: TGTGCCAGCAGCCAACAGGGACTAATTTATGGCTACACCTTC
CDR3: CASSQQGLIYGYTF

V: TRBV4-2
size: NA
J: TRBJ2-1
D: TRBD2
DNA: TGTGCCAGCAGCCCAAGACTTCTTTCGACTAGCGGAGAATACGAGCAGTTCTTC
CDR3: CASSPRLLSTSGEYEQFF

V: TRBV7-9
size: few
J: TRBJ1-5
D: NA
DNA: TGTGCCAGCAGCGAAACAGAGGCCGCACCCCAGCATTTT
CDR3: CASSETEAAPQHF

V: TRBV12-3/TRBV12-4
size: NA
J: TRBJ1-5
D: NA
DNA: TGTGCCAGCAGCTCGGCCCAGCGGGGTGGCAATCAGCCCCAGCATTTT
CDR3: CASSSAQRGGNQPQHF

V: TRBV5-1
size: many
J: TRBJ1-2
D: NA
DNA: TGCGCCAGCAGCGTACAGTCCGGGTCAAACGTGGATGGCTACACCTTC
CDR3: CASSVQSGSNVDGYTF

V: TRBV5-4
size: many
J: TRBJ2-3
D: TRBD2
DNA: TGTGCCAGCACCCCGAGGGGGACTAGCGGGACAGATACGCAGTATTTT
CDR3: CASTPRGTSGTDTQYF

V: TRBV15
size: many
J: TRBJ2-5
D: TRBD2
DNA: TGTGCCACCAGCCCAGGGACTAGCGGACAAGAGACCCAGTACTTC
CDR3: CATSPGTSGQETQYF

V: TRBV28
size: many
J: TRBJ2-7
D: TRBD2
DNA: TGTGCCAGCAGGACCCCCGGGACTACCAGCTCCTACGAGCAGTACTTC
CDR3: CASRTPGTTSSYEQYF

V: TRBV6-4
size: few
J: TRBJ2-2
D: TRBD1
DNA: TGTGCCAGCAGCCGACAGGGGACGAACACCGGGGAGCTGTTTTTT
CDR3: CASSRQGTNTGELFF

V: TRBV20-1
size: few
J: TRBJ2-2
D: NA
DNA: TGCAGTGCTAGAGGGACTACCCGGAACACCGGGGAGCTGTTTTTT
CDR3: CSARGTTRNTGELFF

V: TRBV7-7
size: few
J: TRBJ2-3
D: NA
DNA: TGTGCCAGCAGCCGACGACCCACCCACACAGATACGCAGTATTTT
CDR3: CASSRRPTHTDTQYF

V: TRBV12-3/TRBV12-4
size: many
J: TRBJ2-7
D: NA
DNA: TGTGCCAGCAGTCTATCCGGCGTTCTTAGCTCCTACGAGCAGTACTTC
CDR3: CASSLSGVLSSYEQYF